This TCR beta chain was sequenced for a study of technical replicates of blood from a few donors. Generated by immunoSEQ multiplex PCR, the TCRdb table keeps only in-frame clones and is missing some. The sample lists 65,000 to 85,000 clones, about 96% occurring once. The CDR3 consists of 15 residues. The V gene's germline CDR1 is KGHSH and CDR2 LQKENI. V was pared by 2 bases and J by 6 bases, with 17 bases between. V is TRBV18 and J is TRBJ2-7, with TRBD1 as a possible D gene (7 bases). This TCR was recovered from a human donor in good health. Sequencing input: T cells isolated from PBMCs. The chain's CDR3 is CASSPRAGQRGEQYF. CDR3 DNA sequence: TGTGCCAGCTCACCAAGGGCGGGACAGAGGGGCGAGCAGTACTTC. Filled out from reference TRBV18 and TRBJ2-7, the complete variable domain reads NAGVMQNPRHLVRRRGQEARLRCSPMKGHSHVYWYRQLPEEGLKFMVYLQKENIIDESGMPKERFSAEFPKEGPSILRIQQVVRGDSAAYFCASSPRAGQRGEQYFGPGTRLTVT.